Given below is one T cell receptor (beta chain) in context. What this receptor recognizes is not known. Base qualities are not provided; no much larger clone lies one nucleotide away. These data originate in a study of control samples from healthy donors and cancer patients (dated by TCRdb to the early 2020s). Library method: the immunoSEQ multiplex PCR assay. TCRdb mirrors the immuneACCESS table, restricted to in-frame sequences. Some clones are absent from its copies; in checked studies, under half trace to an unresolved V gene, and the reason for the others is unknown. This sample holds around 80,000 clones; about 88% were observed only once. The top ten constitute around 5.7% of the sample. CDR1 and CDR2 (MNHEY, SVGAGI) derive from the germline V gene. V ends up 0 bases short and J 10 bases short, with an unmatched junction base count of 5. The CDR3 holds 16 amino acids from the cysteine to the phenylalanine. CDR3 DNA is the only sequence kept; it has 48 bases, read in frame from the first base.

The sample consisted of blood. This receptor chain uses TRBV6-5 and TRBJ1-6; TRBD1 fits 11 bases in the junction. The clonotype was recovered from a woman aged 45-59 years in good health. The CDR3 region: CASSYSSGQGGSPLHF. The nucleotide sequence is TGTGCCAGCAGTTACTCCTCGGGACAGGGGGGATCACCCCTCCACTTT.